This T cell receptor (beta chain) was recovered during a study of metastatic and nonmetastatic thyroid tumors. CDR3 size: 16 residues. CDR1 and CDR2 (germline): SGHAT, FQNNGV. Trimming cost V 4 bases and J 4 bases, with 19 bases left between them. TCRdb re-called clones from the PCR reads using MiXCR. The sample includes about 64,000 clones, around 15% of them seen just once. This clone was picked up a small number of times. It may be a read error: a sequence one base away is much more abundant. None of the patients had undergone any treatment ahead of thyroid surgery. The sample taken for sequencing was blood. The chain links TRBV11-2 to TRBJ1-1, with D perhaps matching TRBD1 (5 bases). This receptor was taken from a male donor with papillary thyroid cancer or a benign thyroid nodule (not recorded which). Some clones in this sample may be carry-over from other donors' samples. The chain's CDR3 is CASSSLAGALVTEAFF. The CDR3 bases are TGTGCCAGCAGCTCCCTGGCCGGGGCGTTGGTCACTGAAGCTTTCTTT.